This T cell receptor beta chain was found in a study of blood T cells in healthy people across ages. About the study: About one barcoded TCR beta cDNA was captured per two T cells.

Trimming took 4 bases from V and 3 from J, leaving 7 bases between them. The CDR3 is 12 residues long. The V gene's germline CDR1 is SNHLY and CDR2 FYNNEI. Extracted total RNA amounted to at least 6 micrograms for each sample. A sample-barcoded 5' primer and a J-beta primer mix were used in a second PCR of roughly 7 to 11 cycles. MiXCR was run by TCRdb on the 5' RACE reads, yielding one entry per CDR3 protein. Seen here are around 800,000 distinct CDR3 sequences, more than 25% observed once, and the top ten hold under 3%. This clonotype showed up just a few times. The sample was also reused in another study, on T cells of mothers and their children. Per that paper: Primer M1S, used in the second PCR, introduced sample barcodes and 2-4 random nucleotides. Mother-child pairs who were related displayed a slightly higher overlap than unrelated pairs, a difference that was non-significant.

This TCR came from a boy younger than 18 in good health. What was sequenced was blood. The genes are TRBV2 and TRBJ2-7, with D unclear. CDR3 region: CASSVERYEQYF. The CDR3 DNA is TGTGCCAGCAGTGTAGAGCGCTACGAGCAGTACTTC. The full variable domain, with the rest looked up from reference TRBV2 and TRBJ2-7, is EPEVTQTPSHQVTQMGQEVILRCVPISNHLYFYWYRQILGQKVEFLVSFYNNEISEKSEIFDDQFSVERPDGSNFTLKIRSTKLEDSAMYFCASSVERYEQYFGPGTRLTVT.